This T cell receptor (beta chain) emerged from a study of shared clonotypes between healthy human individuals. Study-level results: A few donors had 5% to 6% of their naive CD4 clonotypes in common. It was the non-shared clonotypes that had lower generation probabilities than clonotypes shared by all four donors.

It was around 190 ng DNA, around 32,000 T cell genomes, that sorted-subset replicate PCRs used. Only in-frame clones appear in the TCRdb table, and some are missing; sequencing was by immunoSEQ multiplex PCR. The table has about 700,000 clones, 74% seen once. Notes on this clone: Its antigen remains unidentified.

The CDR3 has 17 residues. The germline CDR1 and CDR2 sequences are SGHRS and YFSETQ. V was pared by 0 bases and J by 8 bases, with 8 bases of the junction left unmatched. Healthy HIV-negative adults without recent acute infections or vaccinations served as donors. The chain links TRBV5-1 to TRBJ2-1; 13 bases line up with TRBD2. The clonotype was recovered from a woman between 25 and 40 years old in good health. Sequenced: memory CD4+ T cells sorted from blood. Subset meaning: CD45RA-negative fraction. This CDR3 reads CASSLVSGLAGDYEQFF. The DNA of the CDR3 is TGCGCCAGCAGCTTGGTTTCAGGACTAGCGGGAGATTATGAGCAGTTCTTC.